A selection of T cell receptor beta chains follows, all from one sample in a study of regulatory T cells in long-lasting Graves disease. TCRdb reprocessed the multiplex PCR reads with MiXCR, giving one entry per CDR3 protein. The table includes more than 300,000 distinct CDR3 sequences, around a fifth detected once. Source: peripheral blood mononuclear cells (PBMCs), taken when the disease was refractory, from a patient treated with antithyroid drugs. Receptors originate from a female donor with Graves disease. Each CDR3 is given with its conserved first and last residue. A D gene is named only where the DNA matches it firmly. Clone size appears in some rows only: once, few, many, or a class for an expanded clone.

>TRBJ2-7|NA|NA|TRBV3-1
TGTGCCAGCAGCCAATCTGTGACGGTGGTTCCCTACGAGCAGTACTTC
CASSQSVTVVPYEQYF
>TRBJ1-2|NA|NA|TRBV13
TGTGCCAGCAGCGACCGACAGGAAAACTATGGCTACACCTTC
CASSDRQENYGYTF
>TRBJ1-4|few|TRBD1|TRBV7-9
TGTGCCAGCAGCCCCCCAGACAGGGATAATGAAAAACTGTTTTTT
CASSPPDRDNEKLFF
>TRBJ2-5|NA|NA|TRBV5-1
TGCGCCAGCAGTGAACAGGGAGCGGAGACCCAGTACTTC
CASSEQGAETQYF
>TRBJ2-7|once|NA|TRBV7-2
TGTGCCAGCAGCTTATCCCCTGGGTCGCTCGAGCAGTACTTC
CASSLSPGSLEQYF
>TRBJ1-2|NA|NA|TRBV6-1
TGTGCCAGCACCCTGACAGGCAACTATGGCCACACCTTC
CASTLTGNYGHTF
>TRBJ1-5|many|TRBD1|TRBV12-5
TGTGCTAGTGGGCGACAGGGCTGGGAGCCCCAGCATTTT
CASGRQGWEPQHF
>TRBJ2-5|many|NA|TRBV24-1
TGTGCCACCAGTGATAACCCCACAGGGGAGACCCAGTACTTC
CATSDNPTGETQYF
>TRBJ2-2|NA|NA|TRBV19
TGTGCCAGTAGGGGGTACACCACCGGGGAGCTGTTTTTT
CASRGYTTGELFF
>TRBJ1-2|many|NA|TRBV6-1
TGTGCCAGCGCATTGGGGAACTATGGCTACACCTTC
CASALGNYGYTF
>TRBJ1-1|few|NA|TRBV29-1
TGCAGCGTTGGGGCTTTGTTCGGCACTGAAGCTTTCTTT
CSVGALFGTEAFF
>TRBJ2-7|many|TRBD1|TRBV5-1
TGCGCCAGCAGCTCTCAGACAGGGAACTACGAGCAGTACTTC
CASSSQTGNYEQYF
>TRBJ2-5|NA|TRBD2|TRBV10-2
TGCGCCAGCAGGTTTAGCGGGGGGGACCAAGAGACCCAGTACTTC
CASRFSGGDQETQYF
>TRBJ2-7|many|NA|TRBV6-9
TGTGCCAGCAGTTACAGGAGGGAAGCCTACGAGCAGTACTTC
CASSYRREAYEQYF
>TRBJ2-5|NA|NA|TRBV20-1
TGCAGTGCTAGAGATGGGGGAGGACGTTGGGAGACCCAGTACTTC
CSARDGGGRWETQYF
>TRBJ1-5|many|TRBD1|TRBV24-1
TGTGCCACCAGTGACTCCCGACAGGGTGATCAGCCCCAGCATTTT
CATSDSRQGDQPQHF
>TRBJ1-3|many|TRBD1|TRBV27
TGTGCCAGCAGTTCTCGGACAGGGGTGTTGAGTGGAAACACCATATATTTT
CASSSRTGVLSGNTIYF
>TRBJ2-7|few|NA|TRBV27
TGTGCCAGCAGTCCGACTGCAGGGGTTACCTACGAGCAGTACTTC
CASSPTAGVTYEQYF
>TRBJ2-7|NA|NA|TRBV6-2/TRBV6-3
TGTGCCAGCAGTTACACCCTTTCAGGGGCCAGGGACCCCTACGAGCAGTACTTC
CASSYTLSGARDPYEQYF